This TCR beta chain came from a study of regulatory T cells in long-lasting Graves disease. Germline loops: CDR1 KGHSH, CDR2 LQKENI. This CDR3 region has 16 residues. V was cut by 3 bases and J by 4 bases, with 18 bases left in between. In building TCR beta libraries, iRepertoire HTBI primers were used together with Arm-PCR of CDR3 regions. Methods used by the authors: In the combined samples, 55 to 75 TRBV and 14 to 15 TRBJ segments were identified. TCRdb redid the calling of the multiplex PCR reads with MiXCR, one entry per CDR3 protein. V and J calls and clone size were set by TCRdb, not the authors. The sample holds about 320,000 distinct CDR3 sequences, 18% seen once. The study, taken as a whole, reports: Persistent cases of Graves' showed reduced TCR diversity relative to newly diagnosed patients.

Time point meaning: newly diagnosed GD, antithyroid drugs for less than 3 months. TCR sequences were obtained from RNA taken from PBMCs. American Thyroid Association guidelines defined Graves' disease diagnosis. This clonotype was detected many times. The antigen is unknown. The sequence was obtained from a female donor with Graves disease. The material was peripheral blood mononuclear cells (PBMCs), obtained at new diagnosis, from a patient treated with antithyroid drugs. The chain carries TRBV18 and TRBJ1-2; D ambiguous. CDR3 bases: TGTGCCAGCTCACCTTTACAGAGTAAACCACGCTATGGCTACACCTTC. It is translated as CASSPLQSKPRYGYTF.